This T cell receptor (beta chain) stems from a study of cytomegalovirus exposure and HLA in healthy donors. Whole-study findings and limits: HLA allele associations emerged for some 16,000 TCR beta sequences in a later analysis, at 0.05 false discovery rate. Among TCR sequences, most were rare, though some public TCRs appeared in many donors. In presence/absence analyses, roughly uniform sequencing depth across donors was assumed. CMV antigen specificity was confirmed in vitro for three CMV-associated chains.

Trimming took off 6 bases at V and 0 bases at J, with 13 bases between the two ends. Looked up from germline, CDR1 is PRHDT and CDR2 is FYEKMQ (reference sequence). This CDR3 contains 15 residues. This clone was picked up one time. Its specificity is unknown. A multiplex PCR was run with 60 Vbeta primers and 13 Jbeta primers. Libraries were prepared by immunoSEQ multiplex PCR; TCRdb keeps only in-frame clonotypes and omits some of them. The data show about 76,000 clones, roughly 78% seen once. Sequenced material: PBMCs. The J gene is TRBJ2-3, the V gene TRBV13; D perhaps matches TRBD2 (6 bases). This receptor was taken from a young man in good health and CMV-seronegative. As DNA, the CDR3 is TGTGCCAGCAGTCCATCTAGCGTGAGCACAGATACGCAGTATTTT. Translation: CASSPSSVSTDTQYF.